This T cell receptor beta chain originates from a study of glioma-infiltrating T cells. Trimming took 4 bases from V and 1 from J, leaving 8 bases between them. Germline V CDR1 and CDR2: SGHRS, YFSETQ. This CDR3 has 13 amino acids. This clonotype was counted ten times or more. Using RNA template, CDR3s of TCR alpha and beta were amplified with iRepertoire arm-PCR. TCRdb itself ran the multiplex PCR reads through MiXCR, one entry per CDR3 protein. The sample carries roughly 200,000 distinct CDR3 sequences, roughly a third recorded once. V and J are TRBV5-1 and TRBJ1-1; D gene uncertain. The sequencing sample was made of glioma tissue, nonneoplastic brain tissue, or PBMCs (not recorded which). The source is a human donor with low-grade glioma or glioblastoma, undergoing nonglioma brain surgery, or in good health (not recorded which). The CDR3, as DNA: TGCGCCAGCAGCACGGGAGGGAACACTGAAGCTTTCTTT. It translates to CASSTGGNTEAFF.